The 14 T cell receptor beta chains presented below share a single source sample, sequenced in a study of identical twins. Via MiXCR, TCRdb re-called the 5' RACE reads, giving one row per CDR3 protein. The sample includes roughly 350,000 distinct CDR3 sequences, about 12% of them seen just once. This sample was shared with a second study, whose subject was yellow fever vaccine responses in identical twins.

The source material was CD8+ T cells sorted from blood. The receptors stem from a woman between 18 and 29 years old in good health.

This clonotype was recorded many times. V gene TRBV7-9 combines with J gene TRBJ2-1; 11 positions match TRBD2. CDR1 and CDR2 from the germline V gene are SEHNR and FQNEAQ (reference sequence). V was clipped by 5 bases and J by 5 bases; unmatched bases: 11. This CDR3 is 17 amino acids long. CDR3 protein: CASSLPATSGSDNEQFF. In DNA, the CDR3 is TGTGCCAGCAGCCTCCCCGCTACTAGCGGGAGTGACAATGAGCAGTTCTTC.

This chain connects TRBV29-1 to TRBJ1-1; tentatively, D is TRBD1 (6 bases). CDR1 SQVTM and CDR2 ANQGSEA come from the germline V gene. Trimming cost V 0 bases and J 2 bases, with 7 bases left between them. This CDR3 region has 13 residues. The CDR3 protein is CSVEETGNTEAFF. CDR3 coding DNA: TGCAGCGTTGAAGAGACAGGCAACACTGAAGCTTTCTTT.

There are many counts of this clonotype. The chain recombines TRBV12-3 or TRBV12-4 with TRBJ1-1; 7 bases line up with TRBD1. The CDR3 covers 12 residues. V dropped 7 bases and J dropped 4; count of bases not matched to a gene: 3. CDR3 residues: CASKGQTTEAFF. Written as DNA, the CDR3 is TGTGCCAGCAAGGGACAGACCACTGAAGCTTTCTTT.

The genes are TRBV20-1 and TRBJ2-2; 11 bases line up with TRBD2. Trimming took 7 bases from V and 3 from J; bases not matched to a gene: 4. This CDR3 is built from 14 residues. Germline-derived CDR1 and CDR2 are DFQATT and SNEGSKA (reference sequence). CDR3 amino acids: CSVGTSGDTGELFF. The DNA of the CDR3 is TGCAGTGTTGGGACTAGCGGAGACACCGGGGAGCTGTTTTTT.

This clonotype was found a few times. This chain uses TRBV5-1 with TRBJ2-7; TRBD2 aligns across 13 bases. V lost 4 bases to trimming and J lost 7 bases; unmatched junction nucleotides: 11. The CDR3 has 16 residues. Germline V lookup: CDR1 SGHRS, CDR2 YFSETQ. As DNA, the CDR3 is TGCGCCAGCAGCGACTCCGGGACTAGCGGGGCTGGGGAGCAGTACTTC. It yields the protein CASSDSGTSGAGEQYF.

This clonotype turned up a few times. The chain combines TRBV2 with TRBJ2-1, with TRBD2 as a possible D gene (6 bases). This CDR3 comprises 11 residues. The V and J ends lost 8 bases and 15 bases respectively, with 17 bases between them. Per germline, CDR1 SNHLY and CDR2 FYNNEI. The CDR3 region has the DNA TGTGCCAGCGGGCCCGGGACTGCATGGTTCTTC. Translation: CASGPGTAWFF.

The chain employs TRBV7-7 and TRBJ2-5; no reliable D call. Looked up from germline, CDR1 is SSHAT and CDR2 is FNYEAQ (reference sequence). There are 13 residues in the CDR3. Trimming pared 5 bases from V and 1 base from J, leaving 8 bases between. In nucleotides, the CDR3 is TGTGCCAGCAGCCTGGACCCCCAAGAGACCCAGTACTTC. This translates into CASSLDPQETQYF.

The sample holds many counts of this clonotype. The V call is TRBV7-9, the J call TRBJ2-1; tentatively, D is TRBD2 (5 bases). The CDR3 consists of 13 residues. In germline, CDR1 is SEHNR, CDR2 FQNEAQ (reference sequence). V lost 4 bases and J lost 8, with 12 bases in between. CDR3 sequence: CASSSPLEDEQFF. CDR3 coding DNA: TGTGCCAGCAGCTCCCCTCTGGAGGATGAGCAGTTCTTC.

This clonotype was seen a handful of times. This sequence joins TRBV20-1 and TRBJ2-2, with D perhaps TRBD2 (6 bases). The length of the CDR3 is 15 residues. Germline V gives CDR1 DFQATT, CDR2 SNEGSKA (reference sequence). Trimming took 0 bases from V and 2 from J, leaving 10 bases between them. DNA for the CDR3: TGCAGTGCTAGAGAACGGGAGAAAAACACCGGGGAGCTGTTTTTT. Encoded protein: CSAREREKNTGELFF.

This clonotype was observed a handful of times. The chain recombines TRBV5-5 with TRBJ1-5; D gene unclear. The CDR3 has 17 residues. Trimming cost V 4 bases and J 1 base, with 18 bases left between them. Looked up from germline, CDR1 is SGHKS and CDR2 is YYEKEE (reference sequence). CDR3 sequence: CASSTFATTESNQPQHF. The CDR3 DNA reads as TGTGCCAGCAGCACCTTCGCCACTACAGAGAGCAATCAGCCCCAGCATTTT.

The CDR3 loop reads CASSSSLAGGTYNEQFF. Here the CDR3 DNA reads TGTGCCAGCAGCTCCTCTCTAGCGGGAGGCACCTACAATGAGCAGTTCTTC. This chain links TRBV13 with TRBJ2-1, with 11 bases identical to TRBD2. V dropped 4 bases and J dropped 2; count of bases not matched to a gene: 7. The CDR3 contains 17 residues. Germline V gene lookup returns CDR1 PRHDT and CDR2 FYEKMQ (reference sequence).

This clonotype was recorded at least ten times. The chain employs TRBV10-2 and TRBJ2-5, with D possibly being TRBD1 (6 bases). V shed 4 bases and J shed 0 bases, with 6 bases lying between them. CDR3 length: 13 amino acids. Germline CDR1 and CDR2: WSHSY and SAAADI. The CDR3 coding sequence is TGCGCCAGCAGTGGGGACAACCAAGAGACCCAGTACTTC. This translates into CASSGDNQETQYF.

This clonotype was picked up many times. The chain links TRBV4-2 to TRBJ1-1, with 10 bases aligning to TRBD1. The J segment lost 0 bases and the V segment lost 0 bases, leaving 4 bases of the junction unmatched. The germline V gene encodes CDR1 LGHNA and CDR2 YNFKEQ. The CDR3 covers 17 residues. The CDR3 here is CASSQESGQGLNTEAFF. The CDR3 coding sequence is TGTGCCAGCAGCCAAGAGTCGGGACAGGGGTTGAACACTGAAGCTTTCTTT.

The chain recombines TRBV5-5 with TRBJ2-1; D is perhaps TRBD1 or TRBD2 (6 bases each). V was cut by 1 base and J by 8 bases, with 16 bases left in between. CDR3 length equals 15 residues. Germline lookup yields CDR1 SGHKS and CDR2 YYEKEE (reference sequence). CDR3 bases: TGTGCCAGCAGCTTGAGGGGGTTGGGGAGGCATGAGCAGTTCTTC. It codes for CASSLRGLGRHEQFF.